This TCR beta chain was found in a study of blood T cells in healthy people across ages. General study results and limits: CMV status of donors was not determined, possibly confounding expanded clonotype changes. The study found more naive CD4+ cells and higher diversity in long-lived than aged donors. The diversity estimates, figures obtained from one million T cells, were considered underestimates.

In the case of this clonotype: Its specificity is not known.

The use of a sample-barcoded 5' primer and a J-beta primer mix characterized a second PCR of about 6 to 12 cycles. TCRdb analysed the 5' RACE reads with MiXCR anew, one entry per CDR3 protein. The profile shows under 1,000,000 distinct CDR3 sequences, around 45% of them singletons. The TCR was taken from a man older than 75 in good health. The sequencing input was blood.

The CDR3 nucleotides are TGTGCCAGCAGCTCTCTAGGACCCGAGCAGTACTTC. Translating gives CASSSLGPEQYF. V is TRBV13 and J is TRBJ2-7, with D unresolved. The CDR3 totals 12 residues. The germline CDR1 and CDR2 sequences are PRHDT and FYEKMQ (reference sequence). The germline V and J ends were trimmed by 4 bases and 6 bases, with 10 bases remaining between them. The full variable domain, rest sourced from reference TRBV13 and TRBJ2-7, is AAGVIQSPRHLIKEKRETATLKCYPIPRHDTVYWYQQGPGQDPQFLISFYEKMQSDKGSIPDRFSAQQFSDYHSELNMSSLELGDSALYFCASSSLGPEQYFGPGTRLTVT.